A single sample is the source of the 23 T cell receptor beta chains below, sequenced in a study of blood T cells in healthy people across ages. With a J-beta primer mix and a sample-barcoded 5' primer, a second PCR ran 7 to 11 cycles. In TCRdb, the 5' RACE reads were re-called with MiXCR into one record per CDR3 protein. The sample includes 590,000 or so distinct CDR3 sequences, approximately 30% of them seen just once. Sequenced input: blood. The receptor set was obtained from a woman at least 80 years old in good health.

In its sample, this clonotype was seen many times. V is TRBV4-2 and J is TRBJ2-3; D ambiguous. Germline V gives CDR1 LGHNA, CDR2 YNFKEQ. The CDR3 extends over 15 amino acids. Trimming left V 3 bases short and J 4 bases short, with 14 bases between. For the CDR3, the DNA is TGTGCCAGCAGCCATGTTGGACCCTATCCAGATACGCAGTATTTT. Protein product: CASSHVGPYPDTQYF.

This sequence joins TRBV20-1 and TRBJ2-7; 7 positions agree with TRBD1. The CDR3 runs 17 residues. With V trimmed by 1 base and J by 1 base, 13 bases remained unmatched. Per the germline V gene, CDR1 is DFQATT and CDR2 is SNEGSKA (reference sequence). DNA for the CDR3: TGCAGTGCTAGAGTCCGGGACAGTGGGACCGGATCCTACGAGCAGTACTTC. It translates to CSARVRDSGTGSYEQYF.

The CDR3 is CSARLNRGPDEQYF. CDR3 sequence (DNA): TGCAGTGCTAGACTTAACAGGGGGCCGGACGAGCAGTACTTC. The chain carries TRBV20-1 and TRBJ2-7; 9 nucleotides line up with TRBD1. The V gene's germline CDR1 is DFQATT and CDR2 SNEGSKA (reference sequence). The CDR3 is made up of 14 amino acids. V lost 2 bases and J lost 5; bases outside the gene matches: 7.

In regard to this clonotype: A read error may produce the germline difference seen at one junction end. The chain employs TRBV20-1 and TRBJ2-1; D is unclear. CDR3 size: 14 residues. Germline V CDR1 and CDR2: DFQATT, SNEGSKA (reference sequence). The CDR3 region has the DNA TGCAGTCCTCGTCGGGCTGGCTCCTACAATGGGCAGTTCTTC. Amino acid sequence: CSPRRAGSYNGQFF.

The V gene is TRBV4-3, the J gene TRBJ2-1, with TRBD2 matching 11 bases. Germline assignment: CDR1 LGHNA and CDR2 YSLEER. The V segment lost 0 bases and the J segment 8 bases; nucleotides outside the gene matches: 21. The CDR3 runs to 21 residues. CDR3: CASSQDSDWLAGGRSSDEQFF. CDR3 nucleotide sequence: TGCGCCAGCAGCCAAGATAGTGATTGGCTAGCGGGAGGACGGTCCTCTGATGAGCAGTTCTTC.

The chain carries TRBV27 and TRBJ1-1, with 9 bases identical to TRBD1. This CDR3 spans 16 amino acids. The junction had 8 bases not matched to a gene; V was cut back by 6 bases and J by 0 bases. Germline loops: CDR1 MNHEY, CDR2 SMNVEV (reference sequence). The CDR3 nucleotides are TGTGCCAGCAGGGCGACAGGGGGGACCTTGAACACTGAAGCTTTCTTT. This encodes CASRATGGTLNTEAFF.

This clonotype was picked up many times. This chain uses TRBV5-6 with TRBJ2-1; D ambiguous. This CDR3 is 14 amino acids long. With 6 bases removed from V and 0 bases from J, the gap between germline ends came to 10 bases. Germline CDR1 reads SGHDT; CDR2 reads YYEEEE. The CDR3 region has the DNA TGTGCCAGCACATACAGAAACTCCTACAATGAGCAGTTCTTC. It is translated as CASTYRNSYNEQFF.

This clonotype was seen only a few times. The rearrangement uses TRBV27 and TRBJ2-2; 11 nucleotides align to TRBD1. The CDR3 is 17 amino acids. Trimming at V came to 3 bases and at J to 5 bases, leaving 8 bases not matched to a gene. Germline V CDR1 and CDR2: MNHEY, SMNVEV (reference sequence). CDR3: CASSFGTGGVWTGELFF. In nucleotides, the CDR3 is TGTGCCAGCAGTTTCGGGACAGGGGGAGTCTGGACCGGGGAGCTGTTTTTT.

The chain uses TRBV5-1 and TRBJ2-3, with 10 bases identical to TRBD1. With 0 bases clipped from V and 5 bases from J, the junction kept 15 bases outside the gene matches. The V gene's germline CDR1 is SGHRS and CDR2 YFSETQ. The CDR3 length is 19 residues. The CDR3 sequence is CASSLADRLDRGFRDTQYF. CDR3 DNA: TGCGCCAGCAGCTTGGCCGATAGGTTGGACAGGGGGTTCAGAGATACGCAGTATTTT. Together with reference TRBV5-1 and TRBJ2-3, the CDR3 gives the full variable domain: KAGVTQTPRYLIKTRGQQVTLSCSPISGHRSVSWYQQTPGQGLQFLFEYFSETQRNKGNFPGRFSGRQFSNSRSEMNVSTLELGDSALYLCASSLADRLDRGFRDTQYFGPGTRLTVL.

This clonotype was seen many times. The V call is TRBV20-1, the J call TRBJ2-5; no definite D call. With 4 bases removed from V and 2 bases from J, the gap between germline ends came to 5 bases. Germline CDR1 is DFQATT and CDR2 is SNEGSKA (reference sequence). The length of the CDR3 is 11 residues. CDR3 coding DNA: TGCAGTGCTACCCGACAAGAGACCCAGTACTTC. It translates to CSATRQETQYF.

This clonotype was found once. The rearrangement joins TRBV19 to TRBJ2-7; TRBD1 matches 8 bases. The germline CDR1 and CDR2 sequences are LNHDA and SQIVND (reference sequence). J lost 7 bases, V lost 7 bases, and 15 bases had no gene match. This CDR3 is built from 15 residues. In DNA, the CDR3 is TGTGCCAGTATGACCGGGACAGGTTACACTAATGAGCAGTACTTC. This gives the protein CASMTGTGYTNEQYF.

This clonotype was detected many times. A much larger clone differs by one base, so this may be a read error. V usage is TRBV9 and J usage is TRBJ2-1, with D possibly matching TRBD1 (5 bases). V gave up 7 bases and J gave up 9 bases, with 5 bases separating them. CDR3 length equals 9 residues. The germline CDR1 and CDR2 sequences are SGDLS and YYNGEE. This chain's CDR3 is CASGAEQFF. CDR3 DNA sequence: TGTGCCAGCGGGGCTGAGCAGTTCTTC.

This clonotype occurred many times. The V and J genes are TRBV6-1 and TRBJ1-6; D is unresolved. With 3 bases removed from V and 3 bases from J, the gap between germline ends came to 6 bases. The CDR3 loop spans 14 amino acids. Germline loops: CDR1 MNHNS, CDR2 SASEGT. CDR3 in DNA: TGTGCCAGCAGTGAGGTCGACTATAATTCACCCCTCCACTTT. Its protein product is CASSEVDYNSPLHF.

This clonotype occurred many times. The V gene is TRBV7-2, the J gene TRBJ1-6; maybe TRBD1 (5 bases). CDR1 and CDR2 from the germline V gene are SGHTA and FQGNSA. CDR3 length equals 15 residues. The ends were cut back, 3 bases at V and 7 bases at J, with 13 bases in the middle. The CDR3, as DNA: TGTGCCAGCAGCTTTGTCGGGGGGGAAAATTCACCCCTCCACTTT. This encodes CASSFVGGENSPLHF.

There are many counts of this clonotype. CDR3 protein: CASSLNGGPYNEQFF. In DNA form, the CDR3 reads TGTGCCAGCAGCTTAAACGGGGGGCCCTACAATGAGCAGTTCTTC. The chain is built from TRBV7-2 and TRBJ2-1, with D possibly matching TRBD2 (7 bases). The V end lost 2 bases, the J end lost 2 bases, and 10 bases lay between the germline ends. The CDR3 loop spans 15 amino acids. Germline loops: CDR1 SGHTA, CDR2 FQGNSA.

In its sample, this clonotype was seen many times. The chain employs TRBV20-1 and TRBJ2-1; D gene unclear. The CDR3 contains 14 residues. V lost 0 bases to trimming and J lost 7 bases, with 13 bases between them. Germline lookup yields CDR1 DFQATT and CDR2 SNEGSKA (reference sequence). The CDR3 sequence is CSARDTLQINEQFF. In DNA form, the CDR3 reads TGCAGTGCTAGAGACACCCTACAAATTAATGAGCAGTTCTTC.

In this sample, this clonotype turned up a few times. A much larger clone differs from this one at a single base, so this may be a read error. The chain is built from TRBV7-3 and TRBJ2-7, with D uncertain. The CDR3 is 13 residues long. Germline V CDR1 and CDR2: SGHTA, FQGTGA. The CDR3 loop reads CASSVTWYEAQYF. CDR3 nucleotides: TGTGCCAGCAGCGTAACGTGGTACGAGGCCCAGTACTTC.

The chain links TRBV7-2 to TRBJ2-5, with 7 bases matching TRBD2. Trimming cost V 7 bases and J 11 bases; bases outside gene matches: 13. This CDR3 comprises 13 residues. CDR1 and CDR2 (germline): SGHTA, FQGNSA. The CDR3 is CASNSESWGGQYF. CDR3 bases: TGTGCCAGCAACTCAGAGTCCTGGGGGGGGCAGTACTTC.

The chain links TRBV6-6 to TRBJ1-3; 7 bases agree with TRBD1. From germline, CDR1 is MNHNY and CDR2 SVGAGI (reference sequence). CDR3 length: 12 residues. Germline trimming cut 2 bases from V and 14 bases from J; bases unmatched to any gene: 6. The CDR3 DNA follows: TGTGCCAGCAGTTACGTTGGACAGGCTGTATATTTT. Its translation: CASSYVGQAVYF.

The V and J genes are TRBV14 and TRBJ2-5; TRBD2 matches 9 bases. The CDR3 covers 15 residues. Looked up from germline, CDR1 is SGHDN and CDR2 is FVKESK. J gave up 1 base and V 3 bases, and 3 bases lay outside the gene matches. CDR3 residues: CASSQRGGTQETQYF. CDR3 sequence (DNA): TGTGCCAGCAGCCAGCGGGGGGGCACCCAAGAGACCCAGTACTTC.

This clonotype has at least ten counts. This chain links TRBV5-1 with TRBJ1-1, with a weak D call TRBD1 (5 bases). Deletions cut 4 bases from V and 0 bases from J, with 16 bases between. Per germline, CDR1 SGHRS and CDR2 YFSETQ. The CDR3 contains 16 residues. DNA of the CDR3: TGCGCCAGCAGCCAAGGAGTTGGGGCAGTGAACACTGAAGCTTTCTTT. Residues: CASSQGVGAVNTEAFF.

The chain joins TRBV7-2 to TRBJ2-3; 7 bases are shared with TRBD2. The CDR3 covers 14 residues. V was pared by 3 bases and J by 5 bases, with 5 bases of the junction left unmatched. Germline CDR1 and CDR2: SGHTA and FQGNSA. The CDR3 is CASSLFGGRDTQYF. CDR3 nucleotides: TGTGCCAGCAGCTTGTTCGGGGGGAGAGATACGCAGTATTTT.

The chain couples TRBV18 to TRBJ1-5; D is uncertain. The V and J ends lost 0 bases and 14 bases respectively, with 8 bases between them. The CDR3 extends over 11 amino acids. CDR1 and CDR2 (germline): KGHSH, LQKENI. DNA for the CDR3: TGTGCCAGCTCACCACCGGGATCTAAGCATTTT. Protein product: CASSPPGSKHF.